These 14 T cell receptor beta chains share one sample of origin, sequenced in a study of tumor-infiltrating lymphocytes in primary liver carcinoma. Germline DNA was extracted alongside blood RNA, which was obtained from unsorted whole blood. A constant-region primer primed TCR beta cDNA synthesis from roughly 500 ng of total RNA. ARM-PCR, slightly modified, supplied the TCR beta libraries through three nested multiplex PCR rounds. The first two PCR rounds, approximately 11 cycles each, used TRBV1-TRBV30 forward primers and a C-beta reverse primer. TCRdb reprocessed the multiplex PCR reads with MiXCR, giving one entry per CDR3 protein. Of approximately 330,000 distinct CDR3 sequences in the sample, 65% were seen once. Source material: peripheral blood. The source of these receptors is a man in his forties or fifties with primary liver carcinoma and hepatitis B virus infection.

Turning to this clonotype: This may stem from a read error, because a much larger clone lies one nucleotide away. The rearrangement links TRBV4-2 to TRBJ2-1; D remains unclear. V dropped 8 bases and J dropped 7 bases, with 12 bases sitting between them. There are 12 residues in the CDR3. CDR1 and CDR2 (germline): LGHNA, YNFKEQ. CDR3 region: CASGVGVNEQFF. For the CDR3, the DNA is TGTGCCAGCGGCGTCGGTGTAAATGAGCAGTTCTTC.

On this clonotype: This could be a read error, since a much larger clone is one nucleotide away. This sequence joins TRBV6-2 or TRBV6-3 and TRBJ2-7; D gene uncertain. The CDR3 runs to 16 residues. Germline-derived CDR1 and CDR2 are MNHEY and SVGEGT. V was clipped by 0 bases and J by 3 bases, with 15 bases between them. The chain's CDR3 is CASSYSRYTSFYEQYF. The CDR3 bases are TGTGCCAGCAGTTACTCGAGGTACACGAGCTTCTACGAGCAGTACTTC.

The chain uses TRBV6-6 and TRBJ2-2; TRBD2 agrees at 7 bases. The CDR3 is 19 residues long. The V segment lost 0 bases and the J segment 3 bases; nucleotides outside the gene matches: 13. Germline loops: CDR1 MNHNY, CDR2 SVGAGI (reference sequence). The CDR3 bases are TGTGCCAGCAGTTACTCGATGACTAGCTGGAGATACGACACCGGGGAGCTGTTTTTT. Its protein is CASSYSMTSWRYDTGELFF.

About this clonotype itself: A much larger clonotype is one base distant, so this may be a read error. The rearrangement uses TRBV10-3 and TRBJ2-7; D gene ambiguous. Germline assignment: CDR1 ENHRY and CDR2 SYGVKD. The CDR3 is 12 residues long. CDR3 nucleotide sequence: TGTTCCATCAGTCCAGGTACCTACGAGCAGTACTTC. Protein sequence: CSISPGTYEQYF.

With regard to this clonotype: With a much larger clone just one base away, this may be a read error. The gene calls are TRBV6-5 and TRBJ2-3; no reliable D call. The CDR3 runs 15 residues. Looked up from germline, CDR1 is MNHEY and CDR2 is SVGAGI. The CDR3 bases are TGTGTCAGCAGTTCCTCTGGTGGCCGCACAGATACGCAGTATTTT. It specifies CVSSSSGGRTDTQYF.

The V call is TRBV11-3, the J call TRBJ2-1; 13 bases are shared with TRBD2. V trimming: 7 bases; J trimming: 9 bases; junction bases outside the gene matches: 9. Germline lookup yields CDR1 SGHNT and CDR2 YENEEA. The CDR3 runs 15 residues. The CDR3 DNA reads TGTGCCAGCATCTTGGGACTAGCGGGAACGGGTGAGCAGTTCTTC. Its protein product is CASILGLAGTGEQFF.

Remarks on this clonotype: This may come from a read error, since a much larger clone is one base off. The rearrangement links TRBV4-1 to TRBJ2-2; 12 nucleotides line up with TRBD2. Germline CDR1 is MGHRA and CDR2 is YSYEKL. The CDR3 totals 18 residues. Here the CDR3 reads CASSQGGLAGGNIGELFF. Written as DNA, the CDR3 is TGCGCCAGCAGCCAAGGGGGGCTAGCGGGAGGGAACATCGGGGAGCTGTTTTTT.

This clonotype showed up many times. CDR3 DNA: TGTGCCAGCAGGCGGAGAAACTTGAACACTGAAGCTTTCTTT. Translated: CASRRRNLNTEAFF. The chain joins TRBV5-5 to TRBJ1-1; D gene uncertain. Per the germline V gene, CDR1 is SGHKS and CDR2 is YYEKEE (reference sequence). This CDR3 is 14 amino acids long. The germline V and J ends were trimmed by 5 bases and 0 bases, with 11 bases remaining between them.

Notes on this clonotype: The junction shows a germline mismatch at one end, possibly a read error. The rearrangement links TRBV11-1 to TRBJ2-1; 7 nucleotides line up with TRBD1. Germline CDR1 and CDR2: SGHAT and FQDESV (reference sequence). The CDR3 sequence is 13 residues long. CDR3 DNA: TGTGCTAGCAGCCAAGGGACAGCCAATGAGCAGTCCTTC. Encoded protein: CASSQGTANEQSF.

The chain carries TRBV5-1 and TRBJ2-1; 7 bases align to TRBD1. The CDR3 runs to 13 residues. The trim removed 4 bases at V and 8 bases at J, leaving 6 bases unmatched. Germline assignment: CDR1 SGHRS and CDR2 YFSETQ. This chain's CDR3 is CASSRQGRDEQFF. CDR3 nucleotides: TGCGCCAGCAGCCGACAGGGTCGGGATGAGCAGTTCTTC.

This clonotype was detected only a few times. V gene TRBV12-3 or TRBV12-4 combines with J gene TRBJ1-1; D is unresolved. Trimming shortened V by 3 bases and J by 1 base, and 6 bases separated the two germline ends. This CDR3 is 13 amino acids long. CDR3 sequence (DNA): TGTGCCAGCAGTTTCACAAGGAACACTGAAGCTTTCTTT. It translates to CASSFTRNTEAFF.

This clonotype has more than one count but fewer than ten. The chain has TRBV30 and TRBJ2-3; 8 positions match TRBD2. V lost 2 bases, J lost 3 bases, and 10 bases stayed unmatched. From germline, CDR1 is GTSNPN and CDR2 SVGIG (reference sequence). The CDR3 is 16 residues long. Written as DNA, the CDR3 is TGTGCCTGGAGTTTGGCAAGCGGGAGAGGGACAGATACGCAGTATTTT. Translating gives CAWSLASGRGTDTQYF.

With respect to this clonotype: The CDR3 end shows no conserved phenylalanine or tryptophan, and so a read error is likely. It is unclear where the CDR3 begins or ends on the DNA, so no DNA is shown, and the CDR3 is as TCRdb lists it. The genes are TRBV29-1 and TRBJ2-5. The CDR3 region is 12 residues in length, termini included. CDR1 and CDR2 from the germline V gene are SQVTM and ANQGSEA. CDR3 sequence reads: CSVRRSQETQYI.

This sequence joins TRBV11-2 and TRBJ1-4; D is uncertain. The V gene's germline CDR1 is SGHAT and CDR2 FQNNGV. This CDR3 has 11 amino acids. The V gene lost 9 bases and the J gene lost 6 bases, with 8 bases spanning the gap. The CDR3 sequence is CARSPDEKLFF. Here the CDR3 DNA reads TGTGCCAGGAGCCCCGATGAAAAACTGTTTTTT.